The rows below give T cell receptor beta chains drawn from one sample of a study of T-cell reconstitution after alpha-beta-depleted transplantation in children. TCRdb re-called the PCR reads with MiXCR, one entry per CDR3 protein. Among about 500,000 distinct CDR3 sequences listed, approximately 30% were seen once. The material sequenced was PBMCs from the stem cell graft donor, taken from the stem cell graft. Receptors originate from a human donor who donated a stem cell graft to a child with aplastic anemia. Both conserved end residues are part of each CDR3. The D gene is left open where the match is weak. Only part of the rows carry a size: once, few, many, or a class if the clone is expanded.

d_call	v_call	j_call	clone_size	cdr3_aa	cdr3_nt
TRBD2	TRBV20-1	TRBJ2-4	few	CSAGLARNNIQYF	TGCAGTGCTGGACTAGCGAGAAATAACATTCAGTACTTC
-	TRBV19	TRBJ1-4	-	CASSNRGPRGEKLFF	TGTGCCAGTAGCAACCGCGGGCCTAGGGGTGAAAAACTGTTTTTT
-	TRBV30	TRBJ1-2	-	CAWSGSANYGYTF	TGTGCCTGGAGTGGCAGCGCTAACTATGGCTACACCTTC
TRBD1	TRBV27	TRBJ1-2	few	CASSLSGQNYGYTF	TGTGCCAGCAGCTTATCGGGACAGAACTATGGCTACACCTTC
TRBD2	TRBV3-1	TRBJ2-7	-	CASSAPGLAEEQYF	TGTGCCAGCAGCGCACCGGGACTAGCGGAAGAGCAGTACTTC
-	TRBV6-1	TRBJ2-2	few	CASSKRVPGELFF	TGTGCCAGCAGTAAGAGGGTTCCCGGGGAGCTGTTTTTT
-	TRBV30	TRBJ1-1	few	CAWKREKNTEAFF	TGTGCCTGGAAGCGGGAAAAGAACACTGAAGCTTTCTTT
TRBD2	TRBV7-2	TRBJ2-7	few	CASRASGVIYEQYF	TGTGCCAGCAGAGCTAGCGGGGTAATCTACGAGCAGTACTTC
TRBD1	TRBV20-1	TRBJ2-7	few	CSAEGRQGAAYEQYF	TGCAGTGCTGAAGGCCGACAGGGGGCCGCTTACGAGCAGTACTTC
TRBD1	TRBV12-5	TRBJ1-5	-	CASGEGQGLDQPQHF	TGTGCTAGTGGGGAGGGACAGGGGCTTGATCAGCCCCAGCATTTT
-	TRBV24-1	TRBJ2-3	-	CATSDPRGPDTQYF	TGTGCCACCAGCGACCCACGGGGCCCAGATACGCAGTATTTT
-	TRBV4-2	TRBJ2-1	few	CASSLLGGASYNEQFF	TGTGCCAGCAGCCTGCTGGGCGGGGCTTCCTACAATGAGCAGTTCTTC
-	TRBV24-1	TRBJ2-6	-	CATSDSGRHSGANVLTF	TGTGCCACCAGTGATTCGGGGCGGCACTCTGGGGCCAACGTCCTGACTTTC
TRBD1	TRBV20-1	TRBJ2-2	-	CSAGGTGRRWTGELFF	TGCAGTGCAGGGGGGACAGGACGTCGTTGGACCGGGGAGCTGTTTTTT